This section outlines one T cell receptor beta chain sequence together with its context. V lost 5 bases to trimming and J lost 0 bases, with 10 bases between them. This CDR3 is built from 15 residues. Germline CDR1 is KGHSH and CDR2 is LQKENI. Authors' analysis steps: Reference gene primer amplification gave estimated nucleated cell counts. TCRdb's table, derived via immunoSEQ multiplex PCR, lists solely in-frame clones and lacks some. V, J and clone size are taken as reported in that table, and D and trimming were inferred from the DNA itself. The sample has 150,000 to 200,000 clones, approximately 90% seen once. The data belong to a study of blood T cell repertoires in COVID-19. Across the whole study: The study drew acute and convalescent COVID-19 samples from the United States, Italy and Spain. T cells, B-cell-depleted T cells, or PBMCs provided the cDNA or gDNA that served as material.

The sequenced sample consisted of peripheral blood. This chain uses TRBV18 with TRBJ2-2, with a possible D match to TRBD1 (6 bases). The receptor comes from a woman in her 50s with acute or convalescent COVID-19. CDR3 protein: CASSRGTTNTGELFF. DNA for the CDR3: TGTGCCAGCTCAAGAGGGACAACGAACACCGGGGAGCTGTTTTTT.